A selection of T cell receptor beta chains follows, all from one sample in a study of OX40 agonist ivuxolimab in advanced cancers. Sequencing was performed with immunoSEQ multiplex PCR; in TCRdb, only in-frame clones are kept and a portion is missing. The sample lists fewer than 90,000 clones; roughly 85% were seen once. The specimen was CD4+ or CD8+ T cells sorted from blood, collected in a trial of the OX40 agonist ivuxolimab. Source of these receptors: an adult with an advanced solid tumor such as melanoma, head and neck, liver or kidney cancer. CDR3s include the opening cysteine and the closing phenylalanine or tryptophan. Each record gives: J gene, clone size, V gene, D gene, CDR3 DNA, CDR3 protein. The D gene is left open where the match is weak. Size tells how often a clone was seen (once, few, many) or the class of an expanded clone, and some rows leave it out.

>TRBJ1-4|-|TRBV5-1|TRBD1
TGCGCCAGCAGCTTGGGCCTGACAGGGGGATATGAAAAACTGTTTTTT
CASSLGLTGGYEKLFF
>TRBJ1-3|-|TRBV9|-
TGTGCCAGCAGCGTATCCGGTCCCGGTGGAAACACCATATATTTT
CASSVSGPGGNTIYF
>TRBJ1-2|few|TRBV2|-
TGTGCCAGCAGTGAACTCAGAGACAAGAGGTCAACCTTC
CASSELRDKRSTF
>TRBJ1-1|-|TRBV2|-
TGTGCCAGCACCGGGGGGCGGTCGTTGGGTGCCACTGAAGCTTTCTTT
CASTGGRSLGATEAFF
>TRBJ1-5|-|TRBV19|TRBD1
TGTGCCAGTAGGCTAGGGACAGGGGGCACTCAGCCCCAGCATTTT
CASRLGTGGTQPQHF
>TRBJ2-2|once|TRBV19|-
TGTGCCAGTAGGCTAGCGACCGGAGCCGGGGAGCTGTTTTTT
CASRLATGAGELFF
>TRBJ1-2|-|TRBV14|-
TGTGCCAGCAGCCAGGTACAGGGAGCTTATGGCTACACCTTC
CASSQVQGAYGYTF
>TRBJ1-3|-|TRBV5-1|-
TGCGCCAGCAGGAGGGGTGATGGCTCTGGAAACACCATATATTTT
CASRRGDGSGNTIYF
>TRBJ2-5|few|TRBV5-4|-
TGTGCCAGCAGCTTGGAAGAGACCCAGTACTTC
CASSLEETQYF
>TRBJ1-6|-|TRBV19|TRBD1
TGTGCCAGTAGTATAGAGGGGACAGCACATTCACCCCTCCACTTT
CASSIEGTAHSPLHF
>TRBJ2-4|-|TRBV7-3|-
TGTGCCAGCAGCGTTCAATCCGGGACTCAAAACATTCAGTACTTC
CASSVQSGTQNIQYF
>TRBJ1-2|once|TRBV2|-
TGTGCCAGCAGAACCTCCCCGGGAGAAGACCATGGCTACACCTTC
CASRTSPGEDHGYTF
>TRBJ1-5|-|TRBV18|-
TGTGCCAGCTCACCACCCGCCGGCCTGGGGAATCAGCCCCAGCATTTT
CASSPPAGLGNQPQHF
>TRBJ2-3|-|TRBV7-3|TRBD2
TGTGCCAGCACCCTCGGACTAGCGGAAACAGATACGCAGTATTTT
CASTLGLAETDTQYF
>TRBJ2-3|-|TRBV15|-
TGTGCCACCAGCAGTCGCACAGATACGCAGTATTTT
CATSSRTDTQYF
>TRBJ2-7|-|TRBV5-1|-
TGCGCCAGCAGCTCACAGGGAACGGGAGAGCAGTACTTC
CASSSQGTGEQYF
>TRBJ1-1|-|TRBV30|-
TGTGCCTGGAGTGTACAGATGAACACTGAAGCTTTCTTT
CAWSVQMNTEAFF
>TRBJ1-2|few|TRBV18|-
TGTGCCAGCTCACCACCAAGCCTCGGGGGCGTAAACTATGGCTACACCTTC
CASSPPSLGGVNYGYTF
>TRBJ2-2|few|TRBV5-6|TRBD1
TGTGCCAGCAGCTTGGAACCGGGACAGGGTAACACCGGGGAGCTGTTTTTT
CASSLEPGQGNTGELFF
>TRBJ1-2|-|TRBV9|-
TGTGCCAGCAGCGTAGAACAGGCCCCCTATGGCTACACCTTC
CASSVEQAPYGYTF
>TRBJ2-3|-|TRBV11-3|TRBD1
TGTGCCAGCAGCCTCAGGACAGGGGCCACAGATACGCAGTATTTT
CASSLRTGATDTQYF
>TRBJ1-2|-|TRBV11-2|TRBD1
TGTGCCAGCAGGTCCCCGAAACAGGGGCCGCAAGGCTACACCTTC
CASRSPKQGPQGYTF
>TRBJ2-1|-|TRBV7-6|-
TGTGCCAGCAGCTTAGGACTAGGCAATCCCCAATATGAGCAGTTCTTC
CASSLGLGNPQYEQFF
>TRBJ2-2|-|TRBV18|TRBD2
TGTGCCAGCTCACTCCCGACTAGCGGTCCCGGGGAGCTGTTTTTT
CASSLPTSGPGELFF
>TRBJ1-2|once|TRBV9|-
TGTGCCAGCAGCGCTTCCGGGACAACAAACTATGGCTACACCTTC
CASSASGTTNYGYTF
>TRBJ2-5|-|TRBV4-1|TRBD2
TGCGCCAGCAGCCAAGTGCTAGCGGGGGTGACCCTAGGGACCCAGTACTTC
CASSQVLAGVTLGTQYF
>TRBJ2-1|-|TRBV10-3|-
TGTGCCATCAGGAGGTCTGGCGGGTACGCTGAGCAGTTCTTC
CAIRRSGGYAEQFF
>TRBJ1-5|-|TRBV27|-
TGTGCCAGCAGTTTGACAGTTGACGGAATTCAGCCCCAGCATTTT
CASSLTVDGIQPQHF
>TRBJ2-7|-|TRBV5-4|-
TGTGCCAGCAGCTTTGAATACGAGCAGTACTTC
CASSFEYEQYF
>TRBJ1-4|-|TRBV5-1|TRBD1
TGCGCCAGCAGCTTGGCAGGGGGCTATGCGGCTAATGAAAAACTGTTTTTT
CASSLAGGYAANEKLFF
>TRBJ1-2|-|TRBV7-2|TRBD1
TGTGCCAGCAGCACCACCAGGACAGGGGGAAAGGGCTACACCTTC
CASSTTRTGGKGYTF
>TRBJ1-5|-|TRBV30|-
TGTGCCTGGAGTGCTACTCGTTCGGGTCAGCCCCAGCATTTT
CAWSATRSGQPQHF
>TRBJ2-1|few|TRBV9|-
TGTGCCAGCAGCGTATTTGGGGGTAAGGGCGGTGAGCAGTTCTTC
CASSVFGGKGGEQFF
>TRBJ1-2|-|TRBV5-1|TRBD1
TGCGCCAGCAGCGGAACAGGGGGCTTGCAGTATGGCTACACCTTC
CASSGTGGLQYGYTF
>TRBJ1-4|few|TRBV27|-
TGTGCCAGCAGTTTGCGAACCAGGGGAACTAATGAAAAACTGTTTTTT
CASSLRTRGTNEKLFF
>TRBJ1-2|-|TRBV13|-
TGTGCCAGCAGCTTAACAGGCCGGATCCTCCATTTC
CASSLTGRILHF
>TRBJ1-5|-|TRBV11-2|TRBD1
TGTGCCAGCAGCTCCGGACAGGGAAGCCAGCCCCAGCATTTT
CASSSGQGSQPQHF
>TRBJ2-7|-|TRBV6-5|-
TGTGCCAGCAGAGGGACGGAATCCTACGAGCAGTACTTC
CASRGTESYEQYF
>TRBJ1-1|-|TRBV29-1|-
TGCAGCGTTGTAGAACCCACTGAAGCTTTCTTT
CSVVEPTEAFF
>TRBJ1-2|few|TRBV10-2|TRBD1
TGCGCCAGCAGCCTGGGACAGTATGGCTACACCTTC
CASSLGQYGYTF
>TRBJ1-2|-|TRBV27|TRBD1
TGTGCCAGCAGTTCCCAGACCCGGACAGGGAGCTATGGCTACACCTTC
CASSSQTRTGSYGYTF
>TRBJ1-6|-|TRBV11-2|TRBD1
TGTGCCAGCAGCTTAGAGTACAGGGGTAATTCACCCCTCCACTTT
CASSLEYRGNSPLHF
>TRBJ2-3|-|TRBV7-3|-
TGTGCCAGCAGCTTTGGGGGACTTCTCACAGATACGCAGTATTTT
CASSFGGLLTDTQYF
>TRBJ1-1|-|TRBV2|-
TGTGCCAGCAGTGATTATTCGGGGCAGAACACTGAAGCTTTCTTT
CASSDYSGQNTEAFF
>TRBJ1-2|-|TRBV30|-
TGTGCCTGGAGAGCGACAGCCATCAGGTGGGGCAATGGTGGCTACACCTTC
CAWRATAIRWGNGGYTF
>TRBJ1-4|-|TRBV27|TRBD1
TGTGCCAGCAGCAGCTCCGGGACAGCTCTAGAAAAACTGTTTTTT
CASSSSGTALEKLFF
>TRBJ1-5|-|TRBV5-6|-
TGTGCCAGCAGCTCTACACATCGGGACACTACTAATCAGCCCCAGCATTTT
CASSSTHRDTTNQPQHF
>TRBJ2-7|-|TRBV7-2|-
TGTGCCAGCAGCTTACAGGGAGTGGGGCACTACGAGCAGTACTTC
CASSLQGVGHYEQYF